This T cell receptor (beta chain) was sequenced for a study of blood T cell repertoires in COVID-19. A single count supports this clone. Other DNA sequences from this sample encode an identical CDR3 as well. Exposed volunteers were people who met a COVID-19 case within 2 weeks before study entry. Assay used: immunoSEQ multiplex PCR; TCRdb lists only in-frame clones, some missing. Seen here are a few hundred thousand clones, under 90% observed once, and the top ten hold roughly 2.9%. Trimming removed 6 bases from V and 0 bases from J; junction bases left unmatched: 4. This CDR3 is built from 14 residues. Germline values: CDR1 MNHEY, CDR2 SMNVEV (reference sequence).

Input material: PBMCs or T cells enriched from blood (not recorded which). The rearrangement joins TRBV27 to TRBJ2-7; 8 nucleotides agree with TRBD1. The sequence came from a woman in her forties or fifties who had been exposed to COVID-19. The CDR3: CASSRGQGSYEQYF. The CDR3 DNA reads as TGTGCCAGCAGCCGAGGACAGGGCTCCTACGAGCAGTACTTC.